The T cell receptor beta chain under discussion was sequenced for a study of blood T cell repertoires in COVID-19. Generated by immunoSEQ multiplex PCR, the TCRdb table keeps only in-frame clones and is missing some. The sample lists roughly 38,000 clones; about 85% were seen once. Germline loops: CDR1 LGHDT, CDR2 YNNKEL (reference sequence). This CDR3 comprises 16 residues. V lost 6 bases and J 0 bases, leaving 15 bases between the germline ends. The J gene is TRBJ2-4, the V gene TRBV3-1 (or the pseudogene TRBV3-2); tentatively, D is TRBD1 (6 bases). This TCR derives from a human donor in a cohort sampled during active COVID-19. Source material: peripheral blood. CDR3 region: CASSRTVLLAKNIQYF. CDR3 DNA sequence: TGTGCCAGCAGTCGGACAGTCCTTCTAGCCAAAAACATTCAGTACTTC.